This T cell receptor (beta chain) is drawn from a study of Graves' ophthalmopathy and Graves' hyperthyroidism. Certain patients were not enrolled. These were patients with other autoimmune diseases, uncontrolled infections, pregnancy or lactation. RNA transcripts yielded amplified TCR beta CDR3 regions. RT-PCR in the first round used HTBI primers; a second-round multiplex PCR followed. TCRdb reanalysed the multiplex PCR reads using MiXCR and keeps one entry per CDR3 protein. The sample lists 35,000 to 50,000 distinct CDR3 sequences, around half occurring once. Source material: peripheral blood. This clonotype was obtained from an adult woman with stable Graves' hyperthyroidism.

The CDR3 is CASSLGAGGENQPQHF. The CDR3 nucleotides are TGTGCCAGCAGCTTAGGGGCAGGGGGAGAGAATCAGCCCCAGCATTTT. The chain carries TRBV7-9 and TRBJ1-5; 7 bases match TRBD1. CDR1 is SEHNR and CDR2 is FQNEAQ in the germline V gene (reference sequence). The V gene end was trimmed by 1 base and the J gene end by 4 bases; junction bases not matched to a gene: 7. This CDR3 is built from 16 residues.